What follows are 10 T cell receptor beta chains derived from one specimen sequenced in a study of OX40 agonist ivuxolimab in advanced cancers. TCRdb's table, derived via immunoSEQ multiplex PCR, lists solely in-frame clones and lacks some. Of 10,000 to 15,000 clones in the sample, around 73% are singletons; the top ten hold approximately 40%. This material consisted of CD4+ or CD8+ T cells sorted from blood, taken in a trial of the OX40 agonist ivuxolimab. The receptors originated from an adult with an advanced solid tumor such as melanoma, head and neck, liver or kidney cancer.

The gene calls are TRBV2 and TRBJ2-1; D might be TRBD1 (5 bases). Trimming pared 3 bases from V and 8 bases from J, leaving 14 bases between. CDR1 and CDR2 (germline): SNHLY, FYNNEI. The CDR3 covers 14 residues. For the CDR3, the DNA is TGTGCCAGCAGTGATAGGCAGGGTGAAGATGAGCAGTTCTTC. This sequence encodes CASSDRQGEDEQFF.

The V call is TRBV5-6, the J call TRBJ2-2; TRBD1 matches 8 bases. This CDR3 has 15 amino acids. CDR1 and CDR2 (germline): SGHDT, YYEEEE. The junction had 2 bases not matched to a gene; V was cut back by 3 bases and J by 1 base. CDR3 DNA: TGTGCCAGCAGCTCCGGGACAGGGAACACCGGGGAGCTGTTTTTT. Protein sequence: CASSSGTGNTGELFF. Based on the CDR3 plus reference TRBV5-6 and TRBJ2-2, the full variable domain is DAGVTQSPTHLIKTRGQQVTLRCSPKSGHDTVSWYQQALGQGPQFIFQYYEEEERQRGNFPDRFSGHQFPNYSSELNVNALLLGDSALYLCASSSGTGNTGELFFGEGSRLTVL.

The CDR3 coding sequence is TGTGCCAGCAGTTCTCTAGACGGGTCCTCCTACGAGCAGTACTTC. Translated, it gives CASSSLDGSSYEQYF. V usage is TRBV27 and J usage is TRBJ2-7; D ambiguous. The germline CDR1 and CDR2 sequences are MNHEY and SMNVEV (reference sequence). Trimming took 4 bases from V and 0 from J, leaving 13 bases between them. The CDR3 is 15 residues long.

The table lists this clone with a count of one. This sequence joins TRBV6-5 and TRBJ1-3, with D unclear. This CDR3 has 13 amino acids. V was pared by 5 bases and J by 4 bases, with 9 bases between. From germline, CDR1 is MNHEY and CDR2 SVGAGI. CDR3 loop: CASSPIKGNTIYF. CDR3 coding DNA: TGTGCCAGCAGTCCGATTAAAGGAAACACCATATATTTT.

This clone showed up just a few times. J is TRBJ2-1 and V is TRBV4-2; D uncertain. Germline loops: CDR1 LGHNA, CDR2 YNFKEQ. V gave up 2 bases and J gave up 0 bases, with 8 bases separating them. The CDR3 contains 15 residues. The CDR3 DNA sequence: TGTGCCAGCAGCCAACCAACAACCTCCTACAATGAGCAGTTCTTC. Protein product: CASSQPTTSYNEQFF.

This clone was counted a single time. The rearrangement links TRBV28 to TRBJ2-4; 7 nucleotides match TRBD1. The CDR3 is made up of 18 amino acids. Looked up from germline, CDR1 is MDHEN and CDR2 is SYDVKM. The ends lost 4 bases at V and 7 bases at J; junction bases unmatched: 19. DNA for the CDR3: TGTGCCAGCAGTTCAGACCCCCTCGCTCACAGGGGACGGAACATTCAGTACTTC. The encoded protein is CASSSDPLAHRGRNIQYF.

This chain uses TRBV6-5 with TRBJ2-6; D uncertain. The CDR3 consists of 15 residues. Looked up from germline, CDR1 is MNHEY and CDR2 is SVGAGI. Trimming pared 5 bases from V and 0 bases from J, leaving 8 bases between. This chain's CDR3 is CASSRESSGANVLTF. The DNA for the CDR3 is TGTGCCAGCAGTCGCGAGAGCTCTGGGGCCAACGTCCTGACTTTC.

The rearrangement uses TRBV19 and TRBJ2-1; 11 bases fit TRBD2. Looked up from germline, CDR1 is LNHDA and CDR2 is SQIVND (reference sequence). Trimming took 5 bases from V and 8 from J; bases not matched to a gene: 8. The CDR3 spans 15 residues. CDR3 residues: CASSGLAGGKYEQFF. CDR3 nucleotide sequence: TGTGCCAGTAGTGGCCTAGCGGGAGGAAAGTATGAGCAGTTCTTC.

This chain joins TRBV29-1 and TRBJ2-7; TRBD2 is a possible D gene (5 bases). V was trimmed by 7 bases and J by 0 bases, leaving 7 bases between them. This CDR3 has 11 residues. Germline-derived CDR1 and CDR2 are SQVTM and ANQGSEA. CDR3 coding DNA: TGCAGCGCTGGGAGCTCCTACGAGCAGTACTTC. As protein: CSAGSSYEQYF.

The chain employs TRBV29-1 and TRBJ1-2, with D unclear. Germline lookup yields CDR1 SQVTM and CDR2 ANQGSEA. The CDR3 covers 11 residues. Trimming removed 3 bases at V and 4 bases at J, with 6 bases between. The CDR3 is CSVDPGYGYTF. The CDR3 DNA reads TGCAGCGTTGACCCCGGCTATGGCTACACCTTC.